The 16 T cell receptor beta chains in this list originate from one sample, sequenced in a study of T cell responses to AZD1222 COVID-19 vaccine. Libraries were prepared by immunoSEQ multiplex PCR; TCRdb keeps only in-frame clonotypes and omits some of them. Among 150,000 or so clones listed, about 88% were seen once. Sample: peripheral blood, taken on day 0 of AZD1222 vaccination. The receptors were sampled from an adult in good health.

The J gene is TRBJ1-1, the V gene TRBV7-3; the D is unclear. From germline, CDR1 is SGHTA and CDR2 FQGTGA. V was trimmed by 1 base and J by 2 bases, leaving 17 bases between them. The CDR3 totals 17 residues. DNA of the CDR3: TGTGCCAGCAGCTTAAAGAGTGTGGGCTTAAGTAACACTGAAGCTTTCTTT. It encodes CASSLKSVGLSNTEAFF.

This clone has ten or more counts. The chain combines TRBV28 with TRBJ1-5; maybe TRBD1 (6 bases). Germline V lookup: CDR1 MDHEN, CDR2 SYDVKM. V was cut by 11 bases and J by 2 bases, with 13 bases left in between. CDR3 length equals 13 residues. The CDR3, as DNA: TGTGCCGTACAGGGAACTGGCAATCAGCCCCAGCATTTT. It translates to CAVQGTGNQPQHF.

This clone was seen a few times. This rearrangement joins TRBV7-3 to TRBJ1-1; D unresolved. Trimming took off 3 bases at V and 1 base at J, with 6 bases between the two ends. The CDR3 extends over 13 amino acids. Germline CDR1 reads SGHTA; CDR2 reads FQGTGA. The CDR3 region is CASSFTANTEAFF. The DNA for the CDR3 is TGTGCCAGCAGCTTTACAGCGAACACTGAAGCTTTCTTT.

This clone came up once. The CDR3 region has the DNA TGTGCCATCAGAGGGACTAGCGGGACCTACGAGCAGTACTTC. This encodes CAIRGTSGTYEQYF. V usage is TRBV10-3 and J usage is TRBJ2-7, with 13 bases that match TRBD2. This CDR3 has 14 residues. V lost 6 bases to trimming and J lost 2 bases; unmatched junction nucleotides: 1. CDR1 ENHRY and CDR2 SYGVKD come from the germline V gene.

The rearrangement uses TRBV4-1 and TRBJ1-5; possible D gene TRBD1, 6 bases. V dropped 0 bases and J dropped 11 bases, with 11 bases sitting between them. The germline V gene has CDR1 MGHRA and CDR2 YSYEKL. This CDR3 contains 13 residues. The CDR3 is CASSQERGGSQHF. CDR3 nucleotides: TGCGCCAGCAGCCAAGAAAGGGGGGGATCCCAGCATTTT.

The V call is TRBV18, the J call TRBJ2-2; 7 bases align to TRBD2. This CDR3 contains 17 residues. Germline V lookup: CDR1 KGHSH, CDR2 LQKENI. Germline trimming cut 0 bases from V and 0 bases from J; bases unmatched to any gene: 4. The CDR3, as DNA: TGTGCCAGCTCACCACCGGGAGGGCTGGCGAACACCGGGGAGCTGTTTTTT. Encoded protein: CASSPPGGLANTGELFF. The whole variable domain, remainder taken from reference TRBV18 and TRBJ2-2, is NAGVMQNPRHLVRRRGQEARLRCSPMKGHSHVYWYRQLPEEGLKFMVYLQKENIIDESGMPKERFSAEFPKEGPSILRIQQVVRGDSAAYFCASSPPGGLANTGELFFGEGSRLTVL.

The gene calls are TRBV27 and TRBJ1-1, with D possibly TRBD1 on 6 matching bases. The V end was cut by 1 base, the J end by 0 bases, with 12 bases between. The CDR3 is made up of 16 amino acids. Germline V gene sequence: CDR1 MNHEY, CDR2 SMNVEV (reference sequence). CDR3 region: CASSLYRTGLNTEAFF. In nucleotides, the CDR3 is TGTGCCAGCAGTTTATATCGTACAGGGTTGAACACTGAAGCTTTCTTT.

The chain joins TRBV29-1 to TRBJ2-1, with TRBD2 matching 7 bases. From germline, CDR1 is SQVTM and CDR2 ANQGSEA. The CDR3 is 11 amino acids. Trimming took 4 bases from V and 16 from J; bases not matched to a gene: 10. The CDR3 loop reads CSVGDYAGGFF. As DNA, the CDR3 is TGCAGCGTTGGGGACTATGCAGGCGGATTCTTC.

The J gene is TRBJ1-6, the V gene TRBV5-1, with 7 positions matching TRBD1. CDR1 is SGHRS, CDR2 YFSETQ, per germline. There are 14 residues in the CDR3. With V trimmed by 2 bases and J by 9 bases, 5 bases remained unmatched. CDR3 residues: CASSFTGVSSPLHF. In nucleotides, the CDR3 is TGCGCCAGCAGCTTCACAGGGGTTAGTTCACCCCTCCACTTT.

This CDR3 reads CASSTLHRDLKGDTQYF. For the CDR3, the DNA is TGTGCCAGTAGTACGTTACACCGGGACCTAAAAGGGGATACGCAGTATTTT. This chain uses TRBV19 with TRBJ2-3; D is tentatively TRBD1 or TRBD2 (5 bases each). CDR3 length: 17 residues. CDR1 LNHDA and CDR2 SQIVND come from the germline V gene (reference sequence). The V and J ends lost 4 bases and 6 bases respectively, with 23 bases between them. The complete variable domain, with remaining parts taken from reference TRBV19 and TRBJ2-3, reads DGGITQSPKYLFRKEGQNVTLSCEQNLNHDAMYWYRQDPGQGLRLIYYSQIVNDFQKGDIAEGYSVSREKKESFPLTVTSAQKNPTAFYLCASSTLHRDLKGDTQYFGPGTRLTVL.

This clone came up once. The gene calls are TRBV29-1 and TRBJ2-4, with D possibly called TRBD1 or TRBD2 (5 bases each). V lost 1 base, J lost 6 bases, and 19 bases lay in between. CDR1 is SQVTM and CDR2 is ANQGSEA in the germline V gene. The CDR3 is 16 amino acids. CDR3 coding DNA: TGCAGCGTTGAAGGCGCGGCAGGGTATGGAGGAAACATTCAGTACTTC. Translating gives CSVEGAAGYGGNIQYF.

The chain recombines TRBV12-3 or TRBV12-4 with TRBJ1-5, with D uncertain. The CDR3 is 12 residues long. V was shortened by 2 bases and J by 7 bases, with 6 bases between the two germline ends. CDR3 amino acids: CASSLNVQPQHF. The CDR3 DNA reads TGTGCCAGCAGTTTAAATGTGCAGCCCCAGCATTTT.

Here the CDR3 reads CASSYSRRESRETQYF. The CDR3 DNA reads TGTGCCAGCAGTTACTCGAGGCGGGAGAGTAGGGAGACCCAGTACTTC. The V and J genes are TRBV6-2 or TRBV6-3 and TRBJ2-5; 7 bases map to TRBD2. The CDR3 totals 16 residues. CDR1 is MNHEY and CDR2 is SVGEGT in the germline V gene. After removal of 0 bases from V and 5 bases from J, the junction contained 9 bases not matched to a gene.

The CDR3 protein is CASSLGRGGYNEQFF. The DNA of the CDR3 is TGTGCCAGCAGCTTAGGTAGGGGGGGTTACAATGAGCAGTTCTTC. The V call is TRBV11-2, the J call TRBJ2-1, with D tentatively TRBD2 (7 bases). The CDR3 consists of 15 residues. Germline V gene sequence: CDR1 SGHAT, CDR2 FQNNGV. V lost 1 base, J lost 4 bases, and 11 bases lay in between.

The chain employs TRBV24-1 and TRBJ2-5; D perhaps matches TRBD1 (5 bases). The ends were cut back, 0 bases at V and 2 bases at J, with 9 bases in the middle. CDR1 KGHDR and CDR2 SFDVKD come from the germline V gene. The CDR3 contains 15 residues. The CDR3 DNA reads TGTGCCACCAGTGATTTGGCTACAGGTCAAGAGACCCAGTACTTC. This encodes CATSDLATGQETQYF.

The chain combines TRBV29-1 with TRBJ1-5; 11 bases fit TRBD1. This CDR3 comprises 15 residues. Germline V gene data show CDR1 as SQVTM and CDR2 as ANQGSEA. V was pared by 4 bases and J by 2 bases, with 4 bases of the junction left unmatched. CDR3 sequence reads: CSVGTGGNGNQPQHF. CDR3 in DNA: TGCAGCGTTGGGACAGGGGGCAACGGCAATCAGCCCCAGCATTTT.